One sample yielded the 12 T cell receptor beta chains listed below, sequenced in a study of beta chain features in type 1 diabetes. All of the isolated RNA was reverse transcribed, so expressed TCRB transcripts were sequenced. Sequencing used immunoSEQ multiplex PCR; TCRdb keeps in-frame clones, though not all of them. The sample records under 550,000 clones, more than 9.5% being singletons. Sequencing input: naive CD4+ T cells from blood. Receptors were obtained from a woman aged 18-35 years in good health.

In its sample, this clone was seen a few times. The chain is built from TRBV27 and TRBJ2-1; D possibly matches TRBD1 or TRBD2 (5 bases each). Trimming left V 7 bases short and J 7 bases short, with 11 bases between. CDR3 length equals 12 residues. Germline V gene sequence: CDR1 MNHEY, CDR2 SMNVEV (reference sequence). The CDR3 sequence is CASKVEGNEQFF. The CDR3 DNA is TGTGCCAGCAAGGTCGAGGGGAATGAGCAGTTCTTC.

The chain combines TRBV7-2 with TRBJ2-2; 7 bases match TRBD1. Germline CDR1 SGHTA, CDR2 FQGNSA. J lost 5 bases, V lost 6 bases, and 6 bases had no gene match. The CDR3 contains 14 residues. CDR3 residues: CASRSTGLTGELFF. In DNA form, the CDR3 reads TGTGCCAGCAGGTCGACAGGGCTAACCGGGGAGCTGTTTTTT. Complete variable domain (other parts from reference TRBV7-2 and TRBJ2-2): GAGVSQSPSNKVTEKGKDVELRCDPISGHTALYWYRQSLGQGLEFLIYFQGNSAPDKSGLPSDRFSAERTGGSVSTLTIQRTQQEDSAVYLCASRSTGLTGELFFGEGSRLTVL.

This clone was counted between two and nine times. The chain combines TRBV25-1 with TRBJ2-3; 10 bases are a match to TRBD2. The CDR3 loop spans 13 amino acids. The germline V gene encodes CDR1 MGHDK and CDR2 SYGVNS. Germline trimming cut 4 bases from V and 8 bases from J; bases unmatched to any gene: 3. CDR3 nucleotides: TGTGCCAGCAGTGGTCGGACTAGCGGTACGCAGTATTTT. This codes for CASSGRTSGTQYF.

This clone was seen a handful of times. V and J are TRBV5-4 and TRBJ1-1, with unresolved D. Per germline, CDR1 SGHNT and CDR2 YYREEE (reference sequence). V was cut by 6 bases and J by 3 bases, with 15 bases left in between. The CDR3 is 14 residues long. CDR3 in amino acids: CASINTERDTEAFF. The CDR3 coding sequence is TGTGCCAGCATAAACACGGAACGGGACACTGAAGCTTTCTTT.

This clone turned up a few times. Other nucleotide sequences from this sample produce the same CDR3. V is TRBV28 and J is TRBJ2-7; D possibly corresponds to TRBD1 (5 bases). CDR3 size: 12 residues. V dropped 6 bases and J dropped 3 bases, with 9 bases sitting between them. CDR1 is MDHEN and CDR2 is SYDVKM in the germline V gene. The CDR3 protein is CASSLTGYEQYV. CDR3 DNA sequence: TGTGCCAGCAGCCTCACAGGCTACGAGCAGTACGTC.

The chain is built from TRBV7-8 and TRBJ1-2, with 10 bases fitting TRBD1. The CDR3 has 16 amino acids. After removal of 5 bases from V and 7 bases from J, the junction contained 13 bases not matched to a gene. The V gene's germline CDR1 is SGHVS and CDR2 FQNEAQ. The CDR3 sequence is CASSPRTLRDRGGYTF. The CDR3 region has the DNA TGTGCCAGCAGCCCTCGAACCCTCCGGGACAGGGGTGGCTACACCTTC.

This clone appeared a few times. The rearrangement uses TRBV7-9 and TRBJ2-1; D is possibly TRBD2 (7 bases). CDR1 and CDR2 from the germline V gene are SEHNR and FQNEAQ (reference sequence). The CDR3 totals 19 residues. Trimming left V 1 base short and J 0 bases short, with 19 bases between. CDR3: CASSLVVGQAGPSYNEQFF. Written as DNA, the CDR3 is TGTGCCAGCAGCTTAGTTGTGGGACAAGCGGGACCCTCCTACAATGAGCAGTTCTTC.

This clone was counted between two and nine times. The J gene is TRBJ2-3, the V gene TRBV29-1; 7 nucleotides agree with TRBD1. J gave up 7 bases and V 3 bases, and 4 bases lay outside the gene matches. The CDR3 extends over 12 amino acids. The germline V gene encodes CDR1 SQVTM and CDR2 ANQGSEA. CDR3 sequence reads: CSVDEGAHTQYF. CDR3 sequence (DNA): TGCAGCGTTGATGAGGGGGCACATACGCAGTATTTT.

This clone was counted between two and nine times. The chain is built from TRBV7-9 and TRBJ1-4; D perhaps matches TRBD1 (6 bases). Germline lookup yields CDR1 SEHNR and CDR2 FQNEAQ (reference sequence). V was cut by 6 bases and J by 5 bases, with 7 bases left in between. The CDR3 runs to 12 residues. In DNA, the CDR3 is TGTGCCAGCAGAGGGACAAATGAAAAACTGTTTTTT. As protein: CASRGTNEKLFF.

This clone was recorded a few times. The chain is built from TRBV7-9 and TRBJ2-2; no reliable D call. The CDR3 covers 15 residues. Germline V CDR1 and CDR2: SEHNR, FQNEAQ (reference sequence). Trimming pared 9 bases from V and 4 bases from J, leaving 18 bases between. CDR3 sequence (DNA): TGTGCCAGTTTTAAACCCGGTCGTGGCACCGGGGAGCTGTTTTTT. It yields the protein CASFKPGRGTGELFF.

Here the CDR3 reads CASSKDINYGYTF. Written as DNA, the CDR3 is TGTGCCAGCAGTAAGGACATAAACTATGGCTACACCTTC. This chain links TRBV2 with TRBJ1-2; D might be TRBD1 (5 bases). Trimming took 5 bases from V and 2 from J, leaving 9 bases between them. This CDR3 region has 13 residues. The germline CDR1 and CDR2 sequences are SNHLY and FYNNEI.

This clone has just a few counts. The chain recombines TRBV7-3 with TRBJ2-1; D gene unclear. This CDR3 is built from 15 residues. Germline CDR1 and CDR2: SGHTA and FQGTGA. The V end lost 3 bases, the J end lost 0 bases, and 9 bases lay between the germline ends. The CDR3 DNA reads TGTGCCAGCAGCTTTTCAAAAAGCTCCTACAATGAGCAGTTCTTC. This gives the protein CASSFSKSSYNEQFF.